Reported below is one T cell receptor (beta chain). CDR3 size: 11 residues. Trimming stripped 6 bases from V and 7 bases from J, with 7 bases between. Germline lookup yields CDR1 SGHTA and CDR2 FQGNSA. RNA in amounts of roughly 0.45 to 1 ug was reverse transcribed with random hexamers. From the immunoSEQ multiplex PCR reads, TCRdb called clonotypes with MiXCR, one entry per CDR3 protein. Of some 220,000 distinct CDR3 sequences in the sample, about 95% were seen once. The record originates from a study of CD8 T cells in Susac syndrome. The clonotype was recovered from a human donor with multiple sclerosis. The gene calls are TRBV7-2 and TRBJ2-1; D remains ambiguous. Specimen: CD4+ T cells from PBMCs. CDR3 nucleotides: TGTGCCAGCAGTACTGGGAATGAGCAGTTCTTC. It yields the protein CASSTGNEQFF.